A single sample is the source of the 22 T cell receptor beta chains below, sequenced in a study of cytotoxic CD8 clonotypes in ibrutinib-treated CLL. Only in-frame clones appear in the TCRdb table, and some are missing; sequencing was by immunoSEQ multiplex PCR. The sample yields 5,500 or so clones, nearly 70% seen once. The sequencing here drew on PBMCs, taken before ibrutinib treatment. The source of these receptors is a human donor with chronic lymphocytic leukemia.

The chain links TRBV2 to TRBJ2-5; D not certain. Trimming left V 6 bases short and J 1 base short, with 3 bases between. The CDR3 has 11 residues. Looked up from germline, CDR1 is SNHLY and CDR2 is FYNNEI. The CDR3 loop is CASSPQETQYF. DNA for the CDR3: TGTGCCAGCAGCCCCCAAGAGACCCAGTACTTC.

The chain carries TRBV7-2 and TRBJ2-1; 8 bases fit TRBD2. CDR3 length: 16 amino acids. The germline V gene has CDR1 SGHTA and CDR2 FQGNSA. The V segment lost 3 bases and the J segment 5 bases; nucleotides outside the gene matches: 9. CDR3 protein: CASSFDRGGFHNEQFF. CDR3 nucleotide sequence: TGTGCCAGCAGCTTTGACCGGGGGGGCTTCCACAATGAGCAGTTCTTC.

V gene TRBV7-9 combines with J gene TRBJ2-7; D gene unclear. The CDR3 length is 11 residues. Between the trimmed V and J ends, which lost 1 base and 12 bases, there was a span of 10 bases. The germline V gene encodes CDR1 SEHNR and CDR2 FQNEAQ (reference sequence). The CDR3 bases are TGTGCCAGCAGCTTAGGCATCCGACGGTACTTC. It codes for CASSLGIRRYF.

The gene calls are TRBV5-1 and TRBJ1-1, with a tentative D call TRBD1 (5 bases). V lost 2 bases and J lost 1, with 9 bases in between. Per germline, CDR1 SGHRS and CDR2 YFSETQ. The CDR3 length is 14 residues. The CDR3 nucleotides read TGCGCCAGCAGCTTATCCGGGGGGAACACTGAAGCTTTCTTT. Amino acid sequence: CASSLSGGNTEAFF.

The CDR3 coding sequence is TGCAGCGTTGCATCCTCCGGGACAGGGGCGCAGTACTTC. Protein product: CSVASSGTGAQYF. The chain has TRBV29-1 and TRBJ2-7, with 10 bases that match TRBD1. The germline CDR1 and CDR2 sequences are SQVTM and ANQGSEA. Losses at the gene ends were 4 bases for V and 9 bases for J; bases not matched to a gene: 9. The CDR3 has 13 residues.

The rearrangement links TRBV19 to TRBJ1-5; TRBD1 might be the D (5 bases). V lost 2 bases, J lost 5 bases, and 7 bases lay in between. The CDR3 spans 13 residues. From germline, CDR1 is LNHDA and CDR2 SQIVND (reference sequence). CDR3: CASSITRDQPQHF. The DNA for the CDR3 is TGTGCCAGTAGTATAACCAGGGATCAGCCCCAGCATTTT.

This clone has a single count. The rearrangement uses TRBV5-1 and TRBJ1-1; D unresolved. The V gene's germline CDR1 is SGHRS and CDR2 YFSETQ. Deletions cut 2 bases from V and 0 bases from J, with 8 bases between. The CDR3 is 14 residues long. CDR3 DNA sequence: TGCGCCAGCAGCTTAATGGCAGTGAACACTGAAGCTTTCTTT. Translation: CASSLMAVNTEAFF.

This clone has only a few counts. V is TRBV18 and J is TRBJ2-3; D unresolved. The ends were cut back, 3 bases at V and 3 bases at J, with 7 bases in the middle. CDR3 length: 13 residues. From germline, CDR1 is KGHSH and CDR2 LQKENI. The CDR3 nucleotides read TGTGCCAGCTCACCGTCCCAAACAGATACGCAGTATTTT. Translation: CASSPSQTDTQYF.

V gene TRBV7-9 combines with J gene TRBJ1-1; TRBD1 aligns across 12 bases. The CDR3 totals 15 residues. V was clipped by 4 bases and J by 3 bases; unmatched bases: 3. Looked up from germline, CDR1 is SEHNR and CDR2 is FQNEAQ (reference sequence). CDR3 DNA: TGTGCCAGCAGCTGGGGACAGGGGGCTTACACTGAAGCTTTCTTT. This codes for CASSWGQGAYTEAFF.

J is TRBJ2-1 and V is TRBV29-1, with 7 bases fitting TRBD1. This CDR3 spans 14 amino acids. J lost 2 bases, V lost 2 bases, and 3 bases had no gene match. Germline CDR1 is SQVTM and CDR2 is ANQGSEA. The CDR3 loop is CSVERQGAYNEQFF. Here the CDR3 DNA reads TGCAGCGTTGAAAGACAGGGAGCCTACAATGAGCAGTTCTTC.

This chain uses TRBV27 with TRBJ2-6; D is possibly TRBD2 (6 bases). V was trimmed by 4 bases and J by 0 bases, leaving 7 bases between them. CDR3 length equals 15 residues. Germline V gives CDR1 MNHEY, CDR2 SMNVEV (reference sequence). Here the CDR3 reads CASSWGDSGANVLTF. As DNA, the CDR3 is TGTGCCAGCAGTTGGGGGGACTCTGGGGCCAACGTCCTGACTTTC.

A word on this clone: Its ends do not fully match the called genes, so a read error is possible. This chain connects TRBV5-4 to TRBJ2-7; possible D gene TRBD1, 6 bases. The germline V gene encodes CDR1 SGHNT and CDR2 YYREEE (reference sequence). The CDR3 consists of 14 residues. CDR3 nucleotides: TGCGCCAGCAGCCAAACTACAGGGATCTACGAGCAGTACTTC. Protein product: CASSQTTGIYEQYF.

This clone is termed medium-sized. This chain links TRBV7-9 with TRBJ2-7; TRBD2 agrees at 7 bases. From germline, CDR1 is SEHNR and CDR2 FQNEAQ (reference sequence). The ends lost 0 bases at V and 0 bases at J; junction bases unmatched: 11. The CDR3 contains 18 residues. In DNA, the CDR3 is TGTGCCAGCAGCTTAGCGGGGGGGTGGCAGGGACCCTCCTACGAGCAGTACTTC. Amino acids: CASSLAGGWQGPSYEQYF.

The table lists this clone with a few counts. This chain uses TRBV7-9 with TRBJ2-2, with 9 nucleotides matching TRBD1. This CDR3 contains 15 residues. The trim removed 4 bases at V and 6 bases at J, leaving 6 bases unmatched. Germline loops: CDR1 SEHNR, CDR2 FQNEAQ (reference sequence). CDR3 residues: CASSSTGTGPGELFF. The CDR3 DNA follows: TGTGCCAGCAGCTCGACCGGGACAGGGCCCGGGGAGCTGTTTTTT.

The rearrangement links TRBV11-2 to TRBJ2-3, with a weak D call TRBD2 (7 bases). V lost 0 bases and J 6 bases, leaving 13 bases between the germline ends. This CDR3 region has 15 residues. Per the germline V gene, CDR1 is SGHAT and CDR2 is FQNNGV. As DNA, the CDR3 is TGTGCCAGCAGCTTAGATTCGGGGGGCAGGGATACGCAGTATTTT. Translation: CASSLDSGGRDTQYF.

The V and J genes are TRBV7-9 and TRBJ1-1, with TRBD1 as a possible D gene (6 bases). The germline V gene has CDR1 SEHNR and CDR2 FQNEAQ (reference sequence). Trimming took off 8 bases at V and 8 bases at J, with 15 bases between the two ends. The CDR3 is made up of 12 amino acids. This CDR3 reads CASVQGRDEAFF. The CDR3 DNA sequence: TGTGCCAGCGTACAGGGAAGAGACGAAGCTTTCTTT.

The table lists this clone with a count of one. J is TRBJ1-2 and V is TRBV5-1; D is unresolved. The CDR3 is made up of 13 amino acids. The V end was cut by 0 bases, the J end by 4 bases, with 7 bases between. Germline CDR1 SGHRS, CDR2 YFSETQ. CDR3 DNA: TGCGCCAGCAGCTTGGCTCCATCCTATGGCTACACCTTC. Translation gives CASSLAPSYGYTF.

The chain couples TRBV5-6 to TRBJ2-7, with a possible D match to TRBD2 (6 bases). Germline CDR1 reads SGHDT; CDR2 reads YYEEEE. Trimming shortened V by 3 bases and J by 3 bases, and 10 bases separated the two germline ends. The CDR3 is made up of 13 amino acids. CDR3 in DNA: TGTGCCAGCAGCTCTAGCGAACGCTACGAGCAGTACTTC. Translated: CASSSSERYEQYF.

The rearrangement links TRBV5-1 to TRBJ1-1; TRBD1 matches 9 bases. Trimming cost V 4 bases and J 8 bases; bases outside gene matches: 6. The CDR3 contains 13 residues. Germline assignment: CDR1 SGHRS and CDR2 YFSETQ. CDR3 amino acids: CASSLVGTGEAFF. Written as DNA, the CDR3 is TGCGCCAGCAGCCTGGTTGGGACAGGGGAAGCTTTCTTT.

In its sample, this clone was seen a few times. This chain links TRBV27 with TRBJ1-5, with a tentative D call TRBD1 (6 bases). The V and J ends lost 5 bases and 4 bases respectively, with 6 bases between them. CDR3 size: 12 residues. The germline V gene encodes CDR1 MNHEY and CDR2 SMNVEV (reference sequence). CDR3 protein: CASSQGNQPQHF. CDR3 nucleotides: TGTGCCAGCAGTCAGGGGAATCAGCCCCAGCATTTT.

This clone is medium-sized by share. The V call is TRBV2, the J call TRBJ1-2; no firm D call. The ends were cut back, 0 bases at V and 2 bases at J, with 4 bases in the middle. This CDR3 is built from 13 residues. Germline V gene sequence: CDR1 SNHLY, CDR2 FYNNEI. The DNA of the CDR3 is TGTGCCAGCAGTGAAGCGCAGAACTATGGCTACACCTTC. Translated, it gives CASSEAQNYGYTF.

The chain uses TRBV5-4 and TRBJ1-1; weak D call: TRBD1 (6 bases). This CDR3 spans 13 amino acids. Germline-derived CDR1 and CDR2 are SGHNT and YYREEE (reference sequence). Trimming removed 4 bases from V and 3 bases from J, with 10 bases in between. For the CDR3, the DNA is TGTGCCAGCAGCGGCAGGGGATACACTGAAGCTTTCTTT. This codes for CASSGRGYTEAFF.